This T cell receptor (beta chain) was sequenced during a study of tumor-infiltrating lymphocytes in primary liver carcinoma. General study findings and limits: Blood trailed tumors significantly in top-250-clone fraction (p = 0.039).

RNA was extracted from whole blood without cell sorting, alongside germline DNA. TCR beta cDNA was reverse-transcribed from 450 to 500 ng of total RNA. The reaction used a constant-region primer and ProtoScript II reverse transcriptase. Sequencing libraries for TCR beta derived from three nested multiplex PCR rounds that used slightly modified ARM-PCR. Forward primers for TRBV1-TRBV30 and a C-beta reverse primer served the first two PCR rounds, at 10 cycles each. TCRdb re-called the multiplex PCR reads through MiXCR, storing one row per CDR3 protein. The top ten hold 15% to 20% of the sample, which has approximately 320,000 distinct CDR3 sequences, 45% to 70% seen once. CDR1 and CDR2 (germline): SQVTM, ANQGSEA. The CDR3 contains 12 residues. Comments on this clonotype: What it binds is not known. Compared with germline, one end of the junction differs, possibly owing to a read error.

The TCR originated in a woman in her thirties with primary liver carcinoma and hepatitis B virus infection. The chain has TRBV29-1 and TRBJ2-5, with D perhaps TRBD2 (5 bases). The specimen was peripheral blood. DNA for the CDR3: TGCAGCGTTGATGTAGCGATGGAGACCCGGTACTTC. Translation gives CSVDVAMETRYF.